What follows describes a single TCR beta chain. It has no known antigen specificity. Base qualities are missing; no much larger clone stands one base away. The data are from a study of early stage breast cancer tumors (dated by TCRdb to between 2016 and 2019). About the full investigation: Of the approximately 15 invasive breast tumors, roughly 12 were found to be estrogen receptor-positive, progesterone receptor-positive and HER2-negative. About 65% of the 12 ER+/PR+/HER2- tumors were invasive ductal carcinomas, while the other four were invasive lobular carcinomas. The samples as a whole yielded around 2.4 million detected templates, corresponding to about 1.1 million unique clonotypes. The average read coverage per sample was roughly 9.5-fold.

Each sample was amplified in two independent genomic DNA replicates, using about 0.52 ug for blood and about 1.5 ug for tumor or normal breast. TCRB sequencing of genomic DNA was carried out with the ImmunoSeq Intro kit according to the manufacturer's instructions. Multiplex PCR was run for roughly 31 cycles using proprietary primers and spike-in control sequences for absolute quantification. Single-end 150-bp reads were used to sequence an 87-bp fragment spanning the CDR3 and the flanking V and J genes. Each lane of an Illumina MiSeq running version 3.0 chemistry carried seven multiplexed samples, with two replicates apiece. The study's own analysis went as follows. The vendor's proprietary pipeline processed the raw data and merged both replicates into a single result for each sample. Clonotypes were defined as productive rearrangements sharing the V-gene family, CDR3 amino acid sequence and J-gene segment. To compute clonality, the normalized Shannon entropy (Pielou evenness) of TCRB abundances was subtracted from 1. To estimate T cell density, the total number of templates was divided by the input cell count, which was inferred from how much DNA went in. Recon, run with its default parameters, was used to estimate overall repertoire diversity and clonality. Clonotypes with over 0.1% abundance in tumor and at least 32-fold higher abundance in tumor than in normal breast were defined as tumor-enriched. TCRdb retrieved this table from immuneACCESS and kept in-frame rearrangements only. Not all clones are present; in checked studies, unresolved V genes account for under half, and no reason is known for the remainder. The D gene and trimming were derived from the DNA, and the V and J assignments and clone size from that table. The sample records roughly 10,000 clones, around 75% of which are singletons. The ten most abundant clones make up approximately 15% of the sample.

About 20-50 mg of tumor tissue was diced, and more than 2.5 ug of DNA was typically obtained. The study profiled bulk TCR beta-chain repertoires in matched peripheral blood, tumor and adjacent normal breast tissue taken from around 15 patients with early-stage breast cancer. Following resection, visually identified tumor tissue was excised and transferred into prechilled RNAlater. Tumor tissue (about 18-55 mg) was diced and homogenized in RLTplus buffer with beta-mercaptoethanol and antifoaming agent using a TissueLyser II. The Qiagen AllPrep DNA/RNA Mini kit was used to extract genomic DNA. General study outcomes and caveats: Compared with adjacent normal breast tissue, tumors had about 2.6-fold higher T cell density and higher clonality. Chain pairing and functional markers such as CD4, CD8 and FOXP3 were missed by bulk genomic DNA sequencing of unsorted cells. Enriched TCRB sequences shared across patients were found to be mostly commonly generated sequences that were unlikely to play an important role in the tumor microenvironment. The small cohort size prevented analysis by tumor subtype. Greater similarity was observed between blood and normal breast repertoires than between blood and tumor repertoires, and tumor was distinguished from normal in about 85% of the 16 patients when each tissue was compared with blood.

The TCR originated in a person aged 70 to 80 with breast cancer. The sequenced sample consisted of breast tumor tissue.

The CDR3 loop reads CASSGAGAYEQYF. DNA sequence: TGCGCCAGCAGTGGGGCCGGAGCCTACGAGCAGTACTTC. Recombination joined TRBV4-1 with TRBJ2-7; the D gene is perhaps TRBD1, from 5 matching bases. Spanning cysteine to phenylalanine, the CDR3 consists of 13 amino acids. This entry keeps only the CDR3 DNA: 39 bases, framed from base 1. Via the germline V gene, CDR1 is MGHRA and CDR2 YSYEKL. V and J lose 6 bases and 2 bases, and a span of 11 bases separates them.